This TCR beta chain was documented in a study of metastatic and nonmetastatic thyroid tumors. Study in general: Thyroid patients, malignant and benign, had repertoires compared across blood and tumor or nodule tissue.

Whole-study results and caveats: Within blood and tumor, benign nodules reportedly had significantly lower TCR beta diversity than malignant thyroid tumors did.

The V gene's germline CDR1 is GTSNPN and CDR2 SVGIG (reference sequence). This CDR3 region has 12 residues. V shed 1 base, J shed 3 bases, and the junction held 0 bases outside the gene matches. In regard to this clone: The antigen is unknown.

Ahead of thyroid surgery, no patient had received treatment of any kind. Original analysis: Built for papillary thyroid cancer, a distant-metastasis classifier drew on CDR3 differences across clinicopathological groups. With MiXCR, TCRdb called clones anew from the PCR reads. The V and J calls follow TCRdb's processing rather than the paper's. Found here are approximately 12,000 clones, roughly a third of them singletons; the top ten hold over 10%. The sequencing input was tumor tissue. V gene TRBV30 combines with J gene TRBJ2-7; 7 bases fit TRBD2. The receptor was derived from a male donor with papillary thyroid cancer or a benign thyroid nodule (not recorded which). Some clones in this sample may be carry-over from other donors' samples. The CDR3 reads CAWSGTSYEQYF. The CDR3 DNA is TGTGCCTGGAGTGGGACTAGCTACGAGCAGTACTTC.